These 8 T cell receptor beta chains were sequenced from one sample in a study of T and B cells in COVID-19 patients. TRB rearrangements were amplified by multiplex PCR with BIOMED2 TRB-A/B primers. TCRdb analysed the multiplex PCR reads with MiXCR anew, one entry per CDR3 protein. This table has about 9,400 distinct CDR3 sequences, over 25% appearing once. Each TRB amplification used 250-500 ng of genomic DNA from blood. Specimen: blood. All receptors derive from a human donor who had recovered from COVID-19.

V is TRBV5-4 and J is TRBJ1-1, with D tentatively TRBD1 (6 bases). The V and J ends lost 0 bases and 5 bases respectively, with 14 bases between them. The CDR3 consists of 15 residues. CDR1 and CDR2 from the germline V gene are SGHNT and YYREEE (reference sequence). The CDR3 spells CASSLVGGAGTEAFF. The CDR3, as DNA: TGTGCCAGCAGCTTGGTGGGGGGCGCGGGGACTGAAGCTTTCTTT. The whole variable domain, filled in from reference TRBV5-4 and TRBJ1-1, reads ETGVTQSPTHLIKTRGQQVTLRCSSQSGHNTVSWYQQALGQGPQFIFQYYREEENGRGNFPPRFSGLQFPNYSSELNVNALELDDSALYLCASSLVGGAGTEAFFGQGTRLTVV.

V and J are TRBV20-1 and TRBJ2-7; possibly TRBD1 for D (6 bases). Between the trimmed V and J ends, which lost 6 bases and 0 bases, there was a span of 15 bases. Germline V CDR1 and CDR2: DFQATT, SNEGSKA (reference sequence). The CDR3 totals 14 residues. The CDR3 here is CSAADSLFSYEQYF. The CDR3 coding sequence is TGCAGTGCCGCGGACAGTTTATTCTCCTACGAGCAGTACTTC.

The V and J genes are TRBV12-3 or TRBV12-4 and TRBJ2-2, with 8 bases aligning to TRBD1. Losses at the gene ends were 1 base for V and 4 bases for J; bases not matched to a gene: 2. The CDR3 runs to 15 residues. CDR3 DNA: TGTGCCAGCAGTTTAGGGACAGGGACCACCGGGGAGCTGTTTTTT. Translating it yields CASSLGTGTTGELFF.

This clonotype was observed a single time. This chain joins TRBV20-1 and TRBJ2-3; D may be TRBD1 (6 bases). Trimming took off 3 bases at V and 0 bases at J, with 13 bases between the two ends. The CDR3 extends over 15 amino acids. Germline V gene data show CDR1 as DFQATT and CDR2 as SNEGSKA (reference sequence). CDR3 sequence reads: CSASQQGRSTDTQYF. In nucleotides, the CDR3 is TGCAGTGCTAGTCAACAGGGCCGTAGCACAGATACGCAGTATTTT.

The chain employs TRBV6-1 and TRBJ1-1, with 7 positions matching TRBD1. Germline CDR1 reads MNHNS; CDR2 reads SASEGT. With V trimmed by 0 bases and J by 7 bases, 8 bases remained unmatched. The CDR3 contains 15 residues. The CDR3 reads CASSEASRGFSEAFF. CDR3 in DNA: TGTGCCAGCAGTGAAGCGTCCAGGGGGTTCAGTGAAGCTTTCTTT.

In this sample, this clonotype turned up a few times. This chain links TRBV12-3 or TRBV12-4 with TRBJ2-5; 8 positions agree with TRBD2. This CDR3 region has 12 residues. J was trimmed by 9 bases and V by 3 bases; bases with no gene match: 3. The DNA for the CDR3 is TGTGCCAGCAGTTTTACCGGGGGGGCCCAGTACTTC. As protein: CASSFTGGAQYF.

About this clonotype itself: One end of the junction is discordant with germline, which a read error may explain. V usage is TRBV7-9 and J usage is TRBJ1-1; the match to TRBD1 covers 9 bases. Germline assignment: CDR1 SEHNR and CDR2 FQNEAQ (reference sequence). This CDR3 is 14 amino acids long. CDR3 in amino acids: CARSLEGTGFEAFF. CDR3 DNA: TGTGCCAGAAGCTTGGAGGGGACAGGGTTCGAAGCTTTCTTT. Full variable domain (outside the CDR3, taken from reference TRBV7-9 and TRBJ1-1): DTGVSQNPRHKITKRGQNVTFRCDPISEHNRLYWYRQTLGQGPEFLTYFQNEAQLEKSRLLSDRFSAERPKGSFSTLEIQRTEQGDSAMYLCARSLEGTGFEAFFGQGTRLTVV.

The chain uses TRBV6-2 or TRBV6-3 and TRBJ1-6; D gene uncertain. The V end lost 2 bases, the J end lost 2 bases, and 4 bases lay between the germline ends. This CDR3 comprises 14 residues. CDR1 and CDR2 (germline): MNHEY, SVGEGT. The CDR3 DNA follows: TGTGCCAGCAGTTACCCACCCTATAATTCACCCCTCCACTTT. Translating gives CASSYPPYNSPLHF.